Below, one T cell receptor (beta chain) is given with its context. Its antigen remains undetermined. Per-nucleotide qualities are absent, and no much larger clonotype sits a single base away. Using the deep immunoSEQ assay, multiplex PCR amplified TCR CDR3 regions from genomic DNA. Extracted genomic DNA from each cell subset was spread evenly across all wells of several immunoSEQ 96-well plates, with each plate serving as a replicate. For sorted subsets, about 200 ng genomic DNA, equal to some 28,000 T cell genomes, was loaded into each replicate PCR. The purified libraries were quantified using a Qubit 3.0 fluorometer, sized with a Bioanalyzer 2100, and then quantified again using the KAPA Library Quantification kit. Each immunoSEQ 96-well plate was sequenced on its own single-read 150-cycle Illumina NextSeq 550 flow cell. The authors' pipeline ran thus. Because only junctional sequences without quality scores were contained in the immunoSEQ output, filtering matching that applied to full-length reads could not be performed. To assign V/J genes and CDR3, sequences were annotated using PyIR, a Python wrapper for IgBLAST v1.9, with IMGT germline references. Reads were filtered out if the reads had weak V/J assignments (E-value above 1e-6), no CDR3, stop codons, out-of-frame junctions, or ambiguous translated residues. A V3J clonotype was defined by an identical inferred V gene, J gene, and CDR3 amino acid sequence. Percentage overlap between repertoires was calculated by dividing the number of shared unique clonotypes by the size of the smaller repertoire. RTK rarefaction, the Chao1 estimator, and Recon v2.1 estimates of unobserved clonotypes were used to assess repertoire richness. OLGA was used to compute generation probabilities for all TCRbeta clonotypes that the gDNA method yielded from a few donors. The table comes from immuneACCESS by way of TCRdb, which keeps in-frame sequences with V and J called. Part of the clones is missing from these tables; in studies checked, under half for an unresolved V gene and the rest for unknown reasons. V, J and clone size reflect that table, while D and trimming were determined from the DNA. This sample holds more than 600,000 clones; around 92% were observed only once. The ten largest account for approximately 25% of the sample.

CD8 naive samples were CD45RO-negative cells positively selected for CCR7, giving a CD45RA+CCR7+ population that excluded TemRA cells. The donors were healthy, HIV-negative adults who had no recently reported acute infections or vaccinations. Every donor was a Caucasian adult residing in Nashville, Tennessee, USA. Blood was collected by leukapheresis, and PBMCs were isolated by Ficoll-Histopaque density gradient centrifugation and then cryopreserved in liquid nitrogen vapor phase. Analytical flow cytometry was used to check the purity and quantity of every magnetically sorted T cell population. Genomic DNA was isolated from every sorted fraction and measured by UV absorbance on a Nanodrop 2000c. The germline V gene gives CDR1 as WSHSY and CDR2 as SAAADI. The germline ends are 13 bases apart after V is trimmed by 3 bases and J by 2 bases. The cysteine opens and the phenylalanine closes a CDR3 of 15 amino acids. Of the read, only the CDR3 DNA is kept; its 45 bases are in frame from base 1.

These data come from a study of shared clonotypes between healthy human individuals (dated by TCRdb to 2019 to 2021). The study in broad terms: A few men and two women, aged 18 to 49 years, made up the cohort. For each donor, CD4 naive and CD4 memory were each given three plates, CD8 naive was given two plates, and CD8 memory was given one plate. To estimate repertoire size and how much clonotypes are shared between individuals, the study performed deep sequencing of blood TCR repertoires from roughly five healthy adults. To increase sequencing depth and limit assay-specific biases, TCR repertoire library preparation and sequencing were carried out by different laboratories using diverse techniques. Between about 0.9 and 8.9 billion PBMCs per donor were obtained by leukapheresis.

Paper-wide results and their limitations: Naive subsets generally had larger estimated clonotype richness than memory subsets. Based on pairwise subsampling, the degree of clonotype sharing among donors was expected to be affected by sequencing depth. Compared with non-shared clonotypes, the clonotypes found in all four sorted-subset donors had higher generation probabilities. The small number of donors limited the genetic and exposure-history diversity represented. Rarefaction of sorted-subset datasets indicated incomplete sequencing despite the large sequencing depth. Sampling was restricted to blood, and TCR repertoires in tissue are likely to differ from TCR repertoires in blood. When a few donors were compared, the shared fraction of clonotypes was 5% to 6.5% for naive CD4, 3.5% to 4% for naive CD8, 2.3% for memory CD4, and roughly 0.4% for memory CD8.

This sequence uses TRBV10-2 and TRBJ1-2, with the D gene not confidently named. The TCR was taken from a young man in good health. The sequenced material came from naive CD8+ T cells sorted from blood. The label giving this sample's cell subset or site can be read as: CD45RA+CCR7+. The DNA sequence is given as TGCGCCAGCAGTGACTCCATAACATTGAACTATGGCTACACCTTC. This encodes CASSDSITLNYGYTF.